A single sample is the source of the 26 T cell receptor beta chains below, sequenced in a study of CD8+CD57+ T cells in acquired aplastic anemia. Template material for TCR beta VDJ and CDR3 profiling consisted of genomic DNA. MiXCR was run by TCRdb on the reads, yielding one entry per CDR3 protein. The data show more than 150,000 distinct CDR3 sequences, approximately 48% seen once. Only patients with CD8+CD57+ cell expansion on flow cytometry were chosen for sequencing. The material sequenced was sorted CD4+, CD8+, or CD8+CD57+ T cells (not recorded which) from PBMCs. The receptors here all came from a human donor with aplastic anemia.

With respect to this clonotype: The CDR3 does not end in the conserved phenylalanine or tryptophan, so this is likely a read error. The CDR3 loop reads CAISRGPGANVLTS. The CDR3 DNA reads TGTGCCATCTCCCGCGGTCCTGGGGCCAACGTCCTGACTTCC. The V gene is TRBV10-3, the J gene TRBJ2-6; D is ambiguous. The germline V and J ends were trimmed by 8 bases and 2 bases, with 10 bases remaining between them. The CDR3 consists of 14 residues. Per germline, CDR1 ENHRY and CDR2 SYGVKD.

Many counts were recorded for this clonotype. The rearrangement joins TRBV5-4 to TRBJ2-2, with 9 nucleotides matching TRBD1. CDR1 is SGHNT and CDR2 is YYREEE in the germline V gene (reference sequence). CDR3 length: 17 residues. V shed 3 bases and J 0 bases; nucleotides not matched to a gene: 6. This CDR3 is CASSSPDRGTNTGELFF. The CDR3 nucleotides read TGTGCCAGCAGCTCACCCGACAGGGGGACGAACACCGGGGAGCTGTTTTTT.

This rearrangement joins TRBV6-1 to TRBJ1-5, with D unresolved. The germline V gene encodes CDR1 MNHNS and CDR2 SASEGT. Trimming stripped 6 bases from V and 5 bases from J, with 14 bases between. The CDR3 is made up of 14 amino acids. The CDR3 coding sequence is TGTGCCAGCAGGACCCGGGGTAGGGATCAGCCCCAGCATTTT. It specifies CASRTRGRDQPQHF.

This clonotype occurred a few times. This chain uses TRBV30 with TRBJ2-1; TRBD2 matches at 8 bases. The V gene's germline CDR1 is GTSNPN and CDR2 SVGIG (reference sequence). The V segment lost 0 bases and the J segment 9 bases; nucleotides outside the gene matches: 4. The CDR3 is 13 residues long. For the CDR3, the DNA is TGTGCCTGGAGTGTTTTACGGGAGGGTGAGCAGTTCTTC. Protein product: CAWSVLREGEQFF.

This clonotype was observed a few times. The rearrangement uses TRBV15 and TRBJ2-5; D remains unclear. This CDR3 is built from 15 residues. From germline, CDR1 is LNHNV and CDR2 YYDKDF (reference sequence). V was cut by 2 bases and J by 5 bases, with 15 bases left in between. The CDR3 loop reads CATSRSRKQEETQYF. For the CDR3, the DNA is TGTGCCACCAGCAGATCGCGTAAGCAGGAGGAGACCCAGTACTTC.

This clonotype turned up a few times. The J gene is TRBJ1-2, the V gene TRBV29-1, with 7 nucleotides matching TRBD1. Trimming removed 4 bases from V and 5 bases from J; junction bases left unmatched: 4. Looked up from germline, CDR1 is SQVTM and CDR2 is ANQGSEA. The CDR3 consists of 12 residues. The CDR3 loop reads CSVGGQQYGYTF. CDR3 coding DNA: TGCAGCGTTGGGGGACAGCAATATGGCTACACCTTC.

Many counts were recorded for this clonotype. The chain employs TRBV2 and TRBJ1-5; D is unclear. V lost 4 bases and J 1 base, leaving 11 bases between the germline ends. The CDR3 is 15 amino acids. Germline CDR1 is SNHLY and CDR2 is FYNNEI. This CDR3 reads CASSGRVLSNQPQHF. CDR3 nucleotides: TGTGCCAGCAGTGGTAGGGTGTTGAGCAATCAGCCCCAGCATTTT. The full variable domain, in which reference TRBV2 and TRBJ1-5 provide the parts outside the CDR3, is EPEVTQTPSHQVTQMGQEVILRCVPISNHLYFYWYRQILGQKVEFLVSFYNNEISEKSEIFDDQFSVERPDGSNFTLKIRSTKLEDSAMYFCASSGRVLSNQPQHFGDGTRLSIL.

The chain joins TRBV11-2 to TRBJ2-5; D gene unclear. The CDR3 totals 8 residues. CDR1 and CDR2 (germline): SGHAT, FQNNGV. V was shortened by 9 bases and J by 4 bases, with 0 bases between the two germline ends. The CDR3, as DNA: TGTGCCAGAGAGACCCAGTACTTC. Translating gives CARETQYF.

This clonotype was found many times. A much larger clone differs from this one at a single base, so this may be a read error. The rearrangement joins TRBV7-8 to TRBJ2-7; D unclear. V lost 1 base and J 5 bases, leaving 6 bases between the germline ends. Germline CDR1 is SGHVS and CDR2 is FQNEAQ. The length of the CDR3 is 12 residues. The CDR3, as DNA: TGTGCCAGCAGCTTAGGGGCCCACGAGCAGTACTTC. Translated, it gives CASSLGAHEQYF.

The CDR3 is CAISETSGGSYNEQFF. For the CDR3, the DNA is TGTGCCATCAGTGAGACTAGCGGGGGATCCTACAATGAGCAGTTCTTC. This sequence joins TRBV10-3 and TRBJ2-1; 11 bases map to TRBD2. After removal of 2 bases from V and 1 base from J, the junction contained 1 base not matched to a gene. The CDR3 runs 16 residues. Germline lookup yields CDR1 ENHRY and CDR2 SYGVKD.

V usage is TRBV20-1 and J usage is TRBJ2-5; TRBD2 aligns across 8 bases. This CDR3 spans 13 amino acids. The germline V gene has CDR1 DFQATT and CDR2 SNEGSKA (reference sequence). This CDR3 is CGSEAGGKETQYF. The CDR3, as DNA: TGCGGATCTGAGGCGGGGGGTAAAGAGACCCAGTACTTC.

About this clonotype: This may come from a read error, since a much larger clone is one base off. V gene TRBV12-3 or TRBV12-4 combines with J gene TRBJ1-5, with 8 bases matching TRBD1. There are 14 residues in the CDR3. V lost 3 bases and J lost 7; bases outside the gene matches: 5. The DNA for the CDR3 is TGTGCCAGCAGTTTTTTGGGACAGGAGCAGCCCCAGCATTTT. It encodes CASSFLGQEQPQHF.

The V and J genes are TRBV15 and TRBJ2-7; TRBD2 agrees at 9 bases. This CDR3 has 17 amino acids. Germline V gives CDR1 LNHNV, CDR2 YYDKDF (reference sequence). V was pared by 0 bases and J by 1 base, with 7 bases of the junction left unmatched. The CDR3 DNA reads TGTGCCACCAGCAGAGATAGGGCGGGAGGGGGGTCCTACGAGCAGTACTTC. It translates to CATSRDRAGGGSYEQYF.

This clonotype was seen only once. The chain uses TRBV19 and TRBJ2-3; TRBD1 matches 10 bases. CDR1 LNHDA and CDR2 SQIVND come from the germline V gene (reference sequence). The CDR3 is 15 amino acids. The trim removed 3 bases at V and 3 bases at J, leaving 3 bases unmatched. CDR3 sequence reads: CASSIDRGQTDTQYF. Here the CDR3 DNA reads TGTGCCAGTAGTATTGACAGGGGGCAGACAGATACGCAGTATTTT. The full variable domain, in which reference TRBV19 and TRBJ2-3 provide the parts outside the CDR3, is DGGITQSPKYLFRKEGQNVTLSCEQNLNHDAMYWYRQDPGQGLRLIYYSQIVNDFQKGDIAEGYSVSREKKESFPLTVTSAQKNPTAFYLCASSIDRGQTDTQYFGPGTRLTVL.

This clonotype was recorded at least ten times. The V gene is TRBV15, the J gene TRBJ1-1, with unresolved D. CDR3 size: 14 residues. Trimming cost V 3 bases and J 4 bases, with 12 bases left between them. Per germline, CDR1 LNHNV and CDR2 YYDKDF (reference sequence). CDR3 protein: CATSRSVSSTEAFF. CDR3 DNA sequence: TGTGCCACCAGCAGGAGTGTCAGCAGCACTGAAGCTTTCTTT. The complete variable domain, with remaining parts taken from reference TRBV15 and TRBJ1-1, reads DAMVIQNPRYQVTQFGKPVTLSCSQTLNHNVMYWYQQKSSQAPKLLFHYYDKDFNNEADTPDNFQSRRPNTSFCFLDIRSPGLGDTAMYLCATSRSVSSTEAFFGQGTRLTVV.

This clonotype was picked up many times. The CDR3 spells CASSLNGQGTGELFF. For the CDR3, the DNA is TGTGCCAGCAGCTTAAATGGACAGGGGACCGGGGAGCTGTTTTTT. The rearrangement joins TRBV11-2 to TRBJ2-2; 9 positions match TRBD1. In germline, CDR1 is SGHAT, CDR2 FQNNGV. The CDR3 consists of 15 residues. V lost 2 bases, J lost 5 bases, and 3 bases stayed unmatched.

The gene calls are TRBV7-2 and TRBJ2-7, with D tentatively TRBD2 (6 bases). V lost 3 bases to trimming and J lost 0 bases, with 12 bases between them. Germline V CDR1 and CDR2: SGHTA, FQGNSA. This CDR3 has 15 residues. For the CDR3, the DNA is TGTGCCAGCAGCTTTAACCCCGGGAGCTCCTACGAGCAGTACTTC. Residues: CASSFNPGSSYEQYF. The full variable domain, completed using reference TRBV7-2 and TRBJ2-7, is GAGVSQSPSNKVTEKGKDVELRCDPISGHTALYWYRQSLGQGLEFLIYFQGNSAPDKSGLPSDRFSAERTGGSVSTLTIQRTQQEDSAVYLCASSFNPGSSYEQYFGPGTRLTVT.

For this clonotype: This may be a read error: a much more frequent sequence differs by one nucleotide. The CDR3 region is CASGQAGINTGELFF. CDR3 DNA: TGTGCCAGCGGCCAAGCGGGCATTAACACCGGGGAGCTGTTTTTT. The chain recombines TRBV3-1 with TRBJ2-2, with D perhaps TRBD2 (6 bases). The germline V gene has CDR1 LGHDT and CDR2 YNNKEL (reference sequence). CDR3 size: 15 residues.

The CDR3 bases are TGCAGCGTTGCTGACAGGGAATACTATGGCTACACCTTC. Translated, it gives CSVADREYYGYTF. The chain has TRBV29-1 and TRBJ1-2, with TRBD1 identical over 7 bases. The CDR3 has 13 amino acids. CDR1 is SQVTM and CDR2 is ANQGSEA in the germline V gene. With 4 bases clipped from V and 3 bases from J, the junction kept 5 bases outside the gene matches.

This clonotype was observed at least ten times. The J gene is TRBJ1-2, the V gene TRBV4-2, with 10 bases that match TRBD1. Germline-derived CDR1 and CDR2 are LGHNA and YNFKEQ. J lost 8 bases, V lost 2 bases, and 2 bases had no gene match. The CDR3 is made up of 13 amino acids. DNA for the CDR3: TGTGCCAGCAGCCAATTGGACAGGGGGGGCTACACCTTC. Protein product: CASSQLDRGGYTF.

This clonotype was recorded at least ten times. This chain connects TRBV5-1 to TRBJ2-3; a weak D match, TRBD1 (5 bases). CDR3 length: 14 residues. The germline V and J ends were trimmed by 4 bases and 1 base, with 10 bases remaining between them. The germline gives CDR1 SGHRS, CDR2 YFSETQ. The CDR3 here is CASSQQDRTDTQYF. DNA for the CDR3: TGCGCCAGCAGCCAACAGGATCGCACAGATACGCAGTATTTT.

This clonotype was seen ten or more times. This rearrangement joins TRBV11-2 to TRBJ2-1, with 14 bases aligning to TRBD2. V trimming: 2 bases; J trimming: 9 bases; junction bases outside the gene matches: 3. The CDR3 sequence is 15 residues long. Germline values: CDR1 SGHAT, CDR2 FQNNGV. CDR3 coding DNA: TGTGCCAGCAGCTTAAGACTAGCGGGGGGGGGTGAGCAGTTCTTC. Its protein is CASSLRLAGGGEQFF.

This clonotype has at least ten counts. The gene calls are TRBV4-1 and TRBJ2-2, with D perhaps given as TRBD1 or TRBD2 (6 bases each). CDR3 length: 16 amino acids. V was pared by 3 bases and J by 0 bases, with 11 bases between. The V gene's germline CDR1 is MGHRA and CDR2 YSYEKL. Here the CDR3 reads CASSQEGQTNTGELFF. CDR3 sequence (DNA): TGCGCCAGCAGCCAGGAGGGACAAACGAACACCGGGGAGCTGTTTTTT.

This clonotype has more than one count but fewer than ten. The chain is built from TRBV4-3 and TRBJ1-5; D is unclear. Trimming stripped 5 bases from V and 0 bases from J, with 8 bases between. The CDR3 spans 14 residues. Germline V gene data show CDR1 as LGHNA and CDR2 as YSLEER. The CDR3 DNA is TGCGCCAGCAGCTACCGAATTAGCAATCAGCCCCAGCATTTT. It translates to CASSYRISNQPQHF.

This chain uses TRBV24-1 with TRBJ2-5; D remains ambiguous. The germline V gene encodes CDR1 KGHDR and CDR2 SFDVKD. Deletions cut 4 bases from V and 3 bases from J, with 11 bases between. The CDR3 has 14 amino acids. This CDR3 reads CATSDRGEEETQYF. In DNA, the CDR3 is TGTGCCACCAGTGACCGTGGCGAGGAAGAGACCCAGTACTTC.

The chain links TRBV7-2 to TRBJ1-5, with 7 bases identical to TRBD1. V shed 5 bases and J 11 bases; nucleotides not matched to a gene: 9. The CDR3 contains 13 residues. CDR1 is SGHTA and CDR2 is FQGNSA in the germline V gene. The CDR3 DNA reads TGTGCCAGCAGCAGCGGACAGGCAGAGACCCAGCATTTT. Translating it yields CASSSGQAETQHF.